The 15 T cell receptor beta chains below all came from one sample that was sequenced in a study of CD8 T cells in ankylosing spondylitis. MiXCR, applied by TCRdb to the 5' RACE reads, yields one record per CDR3 protein. The table shows 200,000 to 300,000 distinct CDR3 sequences, with 8.6% occurring only once. The source material was blood, either unsorted or a sorted T cell fraction (not recorded which). The source of these receptors is a male donor with ankylosing spondylitis or in good health (not recorded which).

As for this clonotype: One base away lies a much larger clone, so this may be a sequencing read error. The rearrangement links TRBV4-1 to TRBJ2-5; D gene ambiguous. This CDR3 is built from 15 residues. Germline loops: CDR1 MGHRA, CDR2 YSYEKL. Trimming removed 0 bases from V and 4 bases from J, with 12 bases in between. CDR3 DNA sequence: TGCGCCAGCAGCCAAGATAACACAAATCGAGAGACCCAGTACTTC. This sequence encodes CASSQDNTNRETQYF.

V usage is TRBV12-3 or TRBV12-4 and J usage is TRBJ2-5; D might be TRBD2 (5 bases). Trimming left V 2 bases short and J 3 bases short, with 10 bases between. CDR3 length equals 14 residues. CDR3 amino acids: CASSLLSGEETQYF. The CDR3 DNA follows: TGTGCCAGCAGTTTATTATCCGGGGAAGAGACCCAGTACTTC.

This clonotype appeared many times. The chain is built from TRBV3-1 and TRBJ2-1; D gene unclear. Germline V CDR1 and CDR2: LGHDT, YNNKEL (reference sequence). Trimming removed 0 bases from V and 10 bases from J, with 4 bases in between. The CDR3 length is 11 residues. CDR3 bases: TGTGCCAGCAGCCAAGAACGGGAGCAGTTCTTC. This translates into CASSQEREQFF.

This clonotype was picked up many times. The genes are TRBV27 and TRBJ1-2, with 12 bases aligning to TRBD1. Looked up from germline, CDR1 is MNHEY and CDR2 is SMNVEV (reference sequence). The trim removed 2 bases at V and 8 bases at J, leaving 6 bases unmatched. The CDR3 extends over 15 amino acids. Written as DNA, the CDR3 is TGTGCCAGCAGTTTAACGGGACAGGGGGCTAACGGCTACACCTTC. This codes for CASSLTGQGANGYTF.

There are a few counts of this clonotype. The chain couples TRBV4-3 to TRBJ1-1; D perhaps matches TRBD1 (5 bases). The CDR3 has 16 residues. Germline CDR1 reads LGHNA; CDR2 reads YSLEER. The V end lost 0 bases, the J end lost 2 bases, and 13 bases lay between the germline ends. CDR3 nucleotide sequence: TGCGCCAGCAGCCAAGACGGAGGAAGGGGTAACACTGAAGCTTTCTTT. It yields the protein CASSQDGGRGNTEAFF.

This clonotype was seen at least ten times. V is TRBV3-1 and J is TRBJ1-1, with TRBD1 matching over 7 bases. Germline values: CDR1 LGHDT, CDR2 YNNKEL (reference sequence). This CDR3 comprises 17 residues. V dropped 4 bases and J dropped 1; count of bases not matched to a gene: 12. CDR3 sequence reads: CASSLKGRGLENTEAFF. DNA of the CDR3: TGTGCCAGCAGCCTTAAGGGAAGGGGGCTCGAGAACACTGAAGCTTTCTTT.

This clonotype showed up many times. The chain has TRBV9 and TRBJ2-5, with D possibly being TRBD2 (5 bases). Germline V lookup: CDR1 SGDLS, CDR2 YYNGEE. The CDR3 spans 13 residues. V lost 3 bases and J 1 base, leaving 7 bases between the germline ends. For the CDR3, the DNA is TGTGCCAGCAGCGCCGGGGTCCAAGAGACCCAGTACTTC. Translated: CASSAGVQETQYF.

At least ten counts were recorded for this clonotype. This chain uses TRBV5-1 with TRBJ1-3; maybe TRBD1 (5 bases). This CDR3 is built from 14 residues. Germline loops: CDR1 SGHRS, CDR2 YFSETQ. The V gene lost 2 bases and the J gene lost 4 bases, with 10 bases spanning the gap. The DNA for the CDR3 is TGCGCCAGCAGCTTCAATGGGGACGGAAACACCATATATTTT. This codes for CASSFNGDGNTIYF. Full variable domain (remainder filled in from reference TRBV5-1 and TRBJ1-3): KAGVTQTPRYLIKTRGQQVTLSCSPISGHRSVSWYQQTPGQGLQFLFEYFSETQRNKGNFPGRFSGRQFSNSRSEMNVSTLELGDSALYLCASSFNGDGNTIYFGEGSWLTVV.

The gene calls are TRBV20-1 and TRBJ1-2; tentatively, D is TRBD1 (6 bases). V lost 1 base and J 6 bases, leaving 12 bases between the germline ends. Germline loops: CDR1 DFQATT, CDR2 SNEGSKA (reference sequence). The CDR3 sequence is 13 residues long. The CDR3 protein is CSARVGGENGYTF. The CDR3 DNA reads as TGCAGTGCTAGAGTAGGGGGTGAGAATGGCTACACCTTC.

V usage is TRBV23-1 and J usage is TRBJ2-6; D gene uncertain. TRBV23-1 is labeled an ORF, and its function is uncertain. V was cut by 3 bases and J by 0 bases, with 18 bases left in between. The CDR3 length is 19 residues. DNA for the CDR3: TGCGCCAGCAGTCACCAAAAAGGGCTGCGGAACTCTGGGGCCAACGTCCTGACTTTC. Translation gives CASSHQKGLRNSGANVLTF.

Worth noting for this clonotype: With a much larger clone just one base away, this may be a read error. The chain carries TRBV20-1 and TRBJ1-6; D is possibly TRBD1 (5 bases). Trimming took off 4 bases at V and 11 bases at J, with 15 bases between the two ends. The CDR3 loop spans 13 amino acids. CDR1 DFQATT and CDR2 SNEGSKA come from the germline V gene (reference sequence). CDR3 in amino acids: CSAIRARDPPLHF. The CDR3 DNA reads TGCAGTGCTATCAGGGCCAGGGACCCACCCCTCCACTTT.

This clonotype was recorded a few times. The chain uses TRBV6-1 and TRBJ1-1, with 10 bases identical to TRBD1. V lost 6 bases, J lost 3 bases, and 7 bases stayed unmatched. The V gene's germline CDR1 is MNHNS and CDR2 SASEGT. The CDR3 has 15 residues. The CDR3 is CASSSPGTGDTEAFF. CDR3 in DNA: TGTGCCAGCAGCTCCCCCGGGACAGGGGACACTGAAGCTTTCTTT.

This clonotype was counted many times. The genes are TRBV10-1 and TRBJ2-2, with 7 positions matching TRBD2. Germline values: CDR1 WNHNN, CDR2 SYGVQD (reference sequence). CDR3 length: 12 residues. Trimming removed 7 bases from V and 10 bases from J; junction bases left unmatched: 6. The chain's CDR3 is CASNGGTSELFF. The CDR3 DNA follows: TGCGCCAGCAACGGGGGGACGTCGGAGCTGTTTTTT.

In its sample, this clonotype was seen many times. The chain joins TRBV5-1 to TRBJ2-1; no definite D call. The CDR3 is 15 residues long. With 3 bases removed from V and 1 base from J, the gap between germline ends came to 11 bases. In germline, CDR1 is SGHRS, CDR2 YFSETQ. Here the CDR3 reads CASSSDGGSYNEQFF. The CDR3 nucleotides read TGCGCCAGCAGCTCGGACGGTGGGTCCTACAATGAGCAGTTCTTC. The variable domain in full, with the rest retrieved from reference TRBV5-1 and TRBJ2-1, is KAGVTQTPRYLIKTRGQQVTLSCSPISGHRSVSWYQQTPGQGLQFLFEYFSETQRNKGNFPGRFSGRQFSNSRSEMNVSTLELGDSALYLCASSSDGGSYNEQFFGPGTRLTVL.

The sample holds many counts of this clonotype. This chain joins TRBV7-2 and TRBJ2-1; D perhaps matches TRBD2 (6 bases). Trimming pared 5 bases from V and 6 bases from J, leaving 14 bases between. The germline CDR1 and CDR2 sequences are SGHTA and FQGNSA. This CDR3 has 14 amino acids. In DNA form, the CDR3 reads TGTGCCAGCAGCACCCGGGAGCCGGGCAATGAGCAGTTCTTC. Translated: CASSTREPGNEQFF.